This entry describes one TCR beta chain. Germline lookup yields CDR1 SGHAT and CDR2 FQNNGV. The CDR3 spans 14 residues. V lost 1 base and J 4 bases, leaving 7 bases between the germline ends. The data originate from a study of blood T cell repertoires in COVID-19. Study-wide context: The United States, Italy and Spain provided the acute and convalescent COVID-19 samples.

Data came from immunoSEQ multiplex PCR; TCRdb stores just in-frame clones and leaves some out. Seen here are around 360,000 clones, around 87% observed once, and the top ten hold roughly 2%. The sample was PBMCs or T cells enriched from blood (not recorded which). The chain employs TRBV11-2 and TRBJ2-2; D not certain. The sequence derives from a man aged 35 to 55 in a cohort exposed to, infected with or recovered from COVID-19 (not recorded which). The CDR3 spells CASSLVGSTGELFF. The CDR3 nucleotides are TGTGCCAGCAGCTTAGTCGGGTCCACCGGGGAGCTGTTTTTT.